The 2 T cell receptor beta chains below come from one sample, sequenced in a study of shared clonotypes between healthy human individuals. Repertoires were generated with immunoSEQ multiplex PCR, while TCRdb's copy carries only in-frame clones and drops some. The table records hundreds of thousands of clones, around 73% of them present only once. The source material was memory CD4+ T cells sorted from blood. The subset here: CD45RA-negative fraction. These receptors originate from a young woman in good health.

CDR3 in amino acids: CAWSVRGQGPRRAEAFF. The DNA for the CDR3 is TGTGCCTGGAGTGTACGGGGACAGGGCCCAAGGAGGGCTGAAGCTTTCTTT. J is TRBJ1-1 and V is TRBV30, with TRBD1 matching over 9 bases. The CDR3 is 17 residues long. V was clipped by 0 bases and J by 6 bases; unmatched bases: 14. CDR1 and CDR2 from the germline V gene are GTSNPN and SVGIG (reference sequence).

This chain joins TRBV27 and TRBJ2-7; D uncertain. Trimming removed 5 bases at V and 3 bases at J, with 17 bases between. The length of the CDR3 is 15 residues. The germline V gene has CDR1 MNHEY and CDR2 SMNVEV (reference sequence). DNA of the CDR3: TGTGCCAGCAGTCCTCCGGGCGCGGAGTTCTACGAGCAGTACTTC. Translation: CASSPPGAEFYEQYF.